The table lists the clone carrying this TCR beta chain with a few counts. Its antigen remains unidentified. A J-beta primer mix and a sample-barcoded 5' primer were used in a second PCR of about 7 to 12 cycles. No fewer than 2.5 million CDR3-containing paired-end reads came from each sample. TCRdb itself ran the 5' RACE reads through MiXCR, one entry per CDR3 protein. The table shows approximately 350,000 distinct CDR3 sequences, with approximately 52% occurring only once. The entry originates in a study of blood T cells in healthy people across ages. General study points: Long-lived donors had more naive CD4+ cells and higher diversity than aged donors.

This CDR3 has 14 residues. Looked up from germline, CDR1 is MGHDK and CDR2 is SYGVNS. Researchers collected approximately 9.5 milliliters of peripheral blood from every single donor. PBMCs were isolated at a quantity of at least 6 million per sample. The sequenced sample consisted of blood. The chain has TRBV25-1 and TRBJ2-7; D gene ambiguous. Gene TRBJ2-5 matches the end of the DNA better, so the J call may be wrong. This clonotype originated in a man aged 60 to 69 in good health. CDR3 sequence (DNA): TGTGCCAGCAGTGCGATCGGACCCGGAGAGACCCAGTACTTC. Its protein product is CASSAIGPGETQYF.